This T cell receptor (beta chain) comes out of a study of blood T cell repertoires in COVID-19. Study as a whole: Samples came from the United States, Italy and Spain, spanning acute and convalescent COVID-19. T cells, B-cell-depleted T cells, or PBMCs provided the cDNA or gDNA that served as material.

As originally analysed: Nucleated cell counts were estimated from reference gene primer amplification. TCRdb's copy holds only in-frame clones and misses some; the assay was immunoSEQ multiplex PCR. That table supplies the V and J calls and clone size; D and trimming were determined from the DNA. The sample records 65,000 to 90,000 clones, around 88% being singletons. Sequencing was done on a sample of peripheral blood. This clonotype was sampled from a man aged 25 to 40 with acute or convalescent COVID-19.

CDR3 amino acids: CATSDLRRSNQPQHF. The CDR3, as DNA: TGTGCCACCAGTGACCTTAGGCGGAGCAATCAGCCCCAGCATTTT. The genes are TRBV24-1 and TRBJ1-5; no clear D gene. Germline CDR1 reads KGHDR; CDR2 reads SFDVKD. Trimming removed 4 bases from V and 1 base from J, with 10 bases in between. The CDR3 length is 15 residues.